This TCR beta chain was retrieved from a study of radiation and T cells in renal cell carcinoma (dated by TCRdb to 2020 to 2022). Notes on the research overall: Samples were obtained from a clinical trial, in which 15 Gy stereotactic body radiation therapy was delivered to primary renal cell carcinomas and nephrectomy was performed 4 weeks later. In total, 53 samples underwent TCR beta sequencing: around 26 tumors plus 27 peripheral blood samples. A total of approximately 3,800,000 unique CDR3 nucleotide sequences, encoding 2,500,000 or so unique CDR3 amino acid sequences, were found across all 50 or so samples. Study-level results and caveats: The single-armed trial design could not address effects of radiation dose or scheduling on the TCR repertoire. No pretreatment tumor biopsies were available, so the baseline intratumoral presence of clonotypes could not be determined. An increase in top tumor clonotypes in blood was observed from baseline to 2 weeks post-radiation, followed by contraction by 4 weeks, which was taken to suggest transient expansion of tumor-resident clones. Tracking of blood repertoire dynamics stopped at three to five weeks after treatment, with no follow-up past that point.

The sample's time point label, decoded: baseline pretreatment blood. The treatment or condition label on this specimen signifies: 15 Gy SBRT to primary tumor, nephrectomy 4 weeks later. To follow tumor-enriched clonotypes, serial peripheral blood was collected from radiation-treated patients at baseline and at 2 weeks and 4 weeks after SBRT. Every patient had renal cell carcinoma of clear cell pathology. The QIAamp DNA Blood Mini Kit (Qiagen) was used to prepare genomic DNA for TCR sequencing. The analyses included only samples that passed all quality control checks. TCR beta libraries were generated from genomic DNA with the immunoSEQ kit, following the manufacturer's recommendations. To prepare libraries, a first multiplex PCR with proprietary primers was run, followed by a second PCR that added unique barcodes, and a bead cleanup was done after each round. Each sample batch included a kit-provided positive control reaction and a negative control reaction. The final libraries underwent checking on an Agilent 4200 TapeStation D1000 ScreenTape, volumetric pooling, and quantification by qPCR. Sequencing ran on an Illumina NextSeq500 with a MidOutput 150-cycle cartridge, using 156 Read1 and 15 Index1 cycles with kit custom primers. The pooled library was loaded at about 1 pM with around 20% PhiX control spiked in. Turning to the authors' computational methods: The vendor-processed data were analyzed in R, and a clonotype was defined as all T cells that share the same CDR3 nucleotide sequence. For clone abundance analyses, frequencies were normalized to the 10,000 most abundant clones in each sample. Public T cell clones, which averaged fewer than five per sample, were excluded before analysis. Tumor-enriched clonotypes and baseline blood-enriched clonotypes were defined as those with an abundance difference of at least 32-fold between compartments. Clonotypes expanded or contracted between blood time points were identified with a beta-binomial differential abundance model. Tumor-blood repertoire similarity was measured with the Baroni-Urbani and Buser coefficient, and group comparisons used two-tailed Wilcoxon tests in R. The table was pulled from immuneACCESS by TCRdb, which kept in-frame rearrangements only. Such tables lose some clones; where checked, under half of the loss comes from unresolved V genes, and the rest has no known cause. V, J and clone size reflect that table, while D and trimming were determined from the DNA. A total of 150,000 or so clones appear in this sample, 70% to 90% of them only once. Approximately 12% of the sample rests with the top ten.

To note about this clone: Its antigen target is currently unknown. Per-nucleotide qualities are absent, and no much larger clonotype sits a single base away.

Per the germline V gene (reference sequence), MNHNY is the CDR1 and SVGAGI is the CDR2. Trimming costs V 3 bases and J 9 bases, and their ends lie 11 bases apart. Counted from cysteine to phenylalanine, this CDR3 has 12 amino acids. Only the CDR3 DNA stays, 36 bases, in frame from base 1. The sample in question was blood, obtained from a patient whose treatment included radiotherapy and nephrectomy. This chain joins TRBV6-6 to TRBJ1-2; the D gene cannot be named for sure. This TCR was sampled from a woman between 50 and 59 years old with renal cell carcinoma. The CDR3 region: CASSYVGKSYTF. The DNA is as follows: TGTGCCAGCAGTTATGTGGGGAAGAGCTACACCTTC.